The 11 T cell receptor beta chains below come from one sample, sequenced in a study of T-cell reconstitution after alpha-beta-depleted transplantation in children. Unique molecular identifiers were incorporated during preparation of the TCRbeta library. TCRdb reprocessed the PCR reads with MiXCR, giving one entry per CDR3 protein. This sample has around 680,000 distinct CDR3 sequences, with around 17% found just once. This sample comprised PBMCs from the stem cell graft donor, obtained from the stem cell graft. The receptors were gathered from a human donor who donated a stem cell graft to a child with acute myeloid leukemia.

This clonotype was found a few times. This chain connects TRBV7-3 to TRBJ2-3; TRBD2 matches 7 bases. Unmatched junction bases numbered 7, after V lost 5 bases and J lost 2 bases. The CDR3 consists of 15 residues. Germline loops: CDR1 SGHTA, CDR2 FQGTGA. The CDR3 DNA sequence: TGTGCCAGCAGCCCTCGAGCGGGATTCACAGATACGCAGTATTTT. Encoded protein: CASSPRAGFTDTQYF.

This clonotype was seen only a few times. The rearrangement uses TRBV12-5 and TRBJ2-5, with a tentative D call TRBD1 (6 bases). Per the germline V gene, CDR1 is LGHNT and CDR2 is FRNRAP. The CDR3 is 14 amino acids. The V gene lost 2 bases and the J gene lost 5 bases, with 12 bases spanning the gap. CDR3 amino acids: CASGLPTGRETQYF. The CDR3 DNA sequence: TGTGCTAGTGGTTTGCCGACAGGTCGGGAGACCCAGTACTTC.

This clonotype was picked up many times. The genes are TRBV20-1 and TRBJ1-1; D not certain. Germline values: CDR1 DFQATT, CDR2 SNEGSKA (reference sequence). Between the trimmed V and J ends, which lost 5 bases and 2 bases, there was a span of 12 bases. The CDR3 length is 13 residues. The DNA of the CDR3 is TGCAGTGCTCCCGGTATTCTAAACACTGAAGCTTTCTTT. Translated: CSAPGILNTEAFF.

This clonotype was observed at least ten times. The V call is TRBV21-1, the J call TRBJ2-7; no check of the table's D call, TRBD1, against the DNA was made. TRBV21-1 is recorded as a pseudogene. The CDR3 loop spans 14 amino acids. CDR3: CASSKGPGGYEQYV. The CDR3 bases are TGTGCCAGCAGCAAAGGGCCGGGGGGCTACGAGCAGTACGTC.

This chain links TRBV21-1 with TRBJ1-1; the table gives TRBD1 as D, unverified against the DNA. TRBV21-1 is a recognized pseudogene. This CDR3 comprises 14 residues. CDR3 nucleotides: TGTGCCAATTGCCAGGGTCTATTCGACACTGAAGCTTTCTTT. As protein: CANCQGLFDTEAFF.

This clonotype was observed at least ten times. CDR3 DNA sequence: TGTGCCAGCAGGGCGGGGCGGGGGCCCCCCTACAATGAGCAGTTCTTC. Protein product: CASRAGRGPPYNEQFF. This chain links TRBV27 with TRBJ2-1; TRBD2 might be the D (7 bases). This CDR3 spans 16 amino acids. Looked up from germline, CDR1 is MNHEY and CDR2 is SMNVEV (reference sequence). The V end was cut by 6 bases, the J end by 2 bases, with 17 bases between.

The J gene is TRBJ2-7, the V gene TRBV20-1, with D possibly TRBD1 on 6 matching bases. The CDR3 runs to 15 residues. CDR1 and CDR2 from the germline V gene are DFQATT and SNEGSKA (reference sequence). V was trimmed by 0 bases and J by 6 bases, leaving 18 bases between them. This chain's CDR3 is CSARDPRGFLGEQYV. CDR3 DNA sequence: TGCAGTGCTAGAGATCCGAGGGGGTTCCTAGGCGAGCAGTACGTC.

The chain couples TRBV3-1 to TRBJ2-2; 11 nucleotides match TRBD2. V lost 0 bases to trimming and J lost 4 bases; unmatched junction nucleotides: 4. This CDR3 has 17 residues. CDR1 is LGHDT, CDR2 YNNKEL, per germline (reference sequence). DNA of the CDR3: TGTGCCAGCAGCCAAGACACTAGCGGGGGTAGCACCGGGGAGCTGTTTTTT. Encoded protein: CASSQDTSGGSTGELFF.

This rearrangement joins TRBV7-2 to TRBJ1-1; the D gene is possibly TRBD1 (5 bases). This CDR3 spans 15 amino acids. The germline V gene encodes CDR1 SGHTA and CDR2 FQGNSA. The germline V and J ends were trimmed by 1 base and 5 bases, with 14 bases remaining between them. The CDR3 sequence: CASSLDVGDGTEAFF. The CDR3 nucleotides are TGTGCCAGCAGCTTAGATGTGGGGGATGGTACTGAAGCTTTCTTT.

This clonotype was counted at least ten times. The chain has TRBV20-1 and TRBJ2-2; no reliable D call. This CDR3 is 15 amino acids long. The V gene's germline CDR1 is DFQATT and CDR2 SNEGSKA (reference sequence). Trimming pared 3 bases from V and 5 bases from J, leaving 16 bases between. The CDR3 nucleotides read TGCAGTGCTAGGAAAGGCCCCGACAAGACCGGGGAGCTGTTTTTT. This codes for CSARKGPDKTGELFF.

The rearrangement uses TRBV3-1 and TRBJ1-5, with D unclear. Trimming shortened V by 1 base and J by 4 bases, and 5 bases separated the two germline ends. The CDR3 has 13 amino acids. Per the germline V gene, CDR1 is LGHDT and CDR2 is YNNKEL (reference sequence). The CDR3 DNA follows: TGTGCCAGCAGCCAAGGGCCAAATCAGCCCCAGCATTTT. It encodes CASSQGPNQPQHF.